A selection of T cell receptor beta chains follows, all from one sample in a study of cytomegalovirus exposure and HLA in healthy donors. Libraries were prepared by immunoSEQ multiplex PCR; TCRdb keeps only in-frame clonotypes and omits some of them. The profile shows about 100,000 clones, around 79% of them singletons. The specimen sequenced was PBMCs. These receptors were taken from a woman aged 40 to 50 in good health and CMV-seronegative. Both conserved end residues are part of each CDR3. Fields, in order: D gene, V gene, CDR3 length, J gene, clone size, CDR3 DNA, CDR3 protein. The D gene is left open where the match is weak. Clone size is given for some rows only: seen once, a few or many times, or a class if the clone is expanded.

NA,TRBV5-1,14,TRBJ1-1,NA,TGCGCCAGCAGCTTAGAGGGATGGAACACTGAAGCTTTCTTT,CASSLEGWNTEAFF
TRBD2,TRBV9,15,TRBJ2-3,NA,TGTGCCAGCAGCGTCAGCGGGAGTGTCACAGATACGCAGTATTTT,CASSVSGSVTDTQYF
NA,TRBV27,16,TRBJ1-4,NA,TGTGCCAGCAGCCCGAATACAGCCACTGCTTGGGAAAAACTGTTTTTT,CASSPNTATAWEKLFF
NA,TRBV19,18,TRBJ2-1,NA,TGTGCCAGTAGTATAGTTGCGGGAGTGGACAGCTCCTACAATGAGCAGTTCTTC,CASSIVAGVDSSYNEQFF
NA,TRBV7-8,12,TRBJ2-3,NA,TGTGCCAGCAGCTTAGCTCAGGATACGCAGTATTTT,CASSLAQDTQYF
TRBD1,TRBV29-1,18,TRBJ2-7,few,TGCAGCGTTGAAGTTGGGGGGACAGGCTCGAGGGATCCCTACGAGCAGTACTTC,CSVEVGGTGSRDPYEQYF
TRBD2,TRBV9,15,TRBJ2-7,NA,TGTGCCAGCAGCCCCTATAGCGGGTACACCTACGAGCAGTACTTC,CASSPYSGYTYEQYF
TRBD1,TRBV9,14,TRBJ2-2,NA,TGTGCCAGCAGCGCCACAGGGGACACCGGGGAGCTGTTTTTT,CASSATGDTGELFF
NA,TRBV2,14,TRBJ2-3,NA,TGTGCCAGCAGGCTTTTCACTCGCACAGATACGCAGTATTTT,CASRLFTRTDTQYF
NA,TRBV28,15,TRBJ1-1,few,TGTGCCAGCCGTCCGGGAGCCCTGGGGAACACTGAAGCTTTCTTT,CASRPGALGNTEAFF
NA,TRBV27,16,TRBJ1-3,NA,TGTGCCAGCAGTCCGGCGGGGGGGTCCGTCCGAAACACCATATATTTT,CASSPAGGSVRNTIYF
TRBD1,TRBV4-3,16,TRBJ2-7,NA,TGCGCCAGCAGCCAAGATCTTGGTCAGGGGGCGGGTGAGCAGTACTTC,CASSQDLGQGAGEQYF
NA,TRBV7-2,14,TRBJ1-5,NA,TGTGCCAGCAGCGGCCAGGGTGGCAATCAGCCCCAGCATTTT,CASSGQGGNQPQHF
NA,TRBV7-8,14,TRBJ2-1,NA,TGTGCCAGCAGCGCCCGGGACTTCTATACGGGGCAGTTCTTC,CASSARDFYTGQFF
TRBD2,TRBV29-1,17,TRBJ2-1,NA,TGCAGCGTTGGACCTAGCGGGAGTTCCCACTCCTACAATGAGCAGTTCTTC,CSVGPSGSSHSYNEQFF
TRBD1,TRBV27,15,TRBJ1-1,few,TGTGCCAGCAGCGCGGGACAGCCTATGAACACTGAAGCTTTCTTT,CASSAGQPMNTEAFF
TRBD1,TRBV18,16,TRBJ1-1,NA,TGTGCCAGCTCACTGGGGACAGGGGGTACGAACACTGAAGCTTTCTTT,CASSLGTGGTNTEAFF
TRBD1,TRBV15,14,TRBJ1-2,NA,TGTGCCACAGCCGCCGGGACAGGGGAGCTCGGCTACACCTTC,CATAAGTGELGYTF
TRBD2,TRBV28,18,TRBJ2-1,NA,TGTGCCAGCAGTTTACCCCCCCAAGCGGGGGAAGCCTACAATGAGCAGTTCTTC,CASSLPPQAGEAYNEQFF
NA,TRBV29-1,12,TRBJ1-1,few,TGCAGCGTTGAAGATTGGGCCACTGAAGCTTTCTTT,CSVEDWATEAFF
NA,TRBV2,14,TRBJ1-5,few,TGTGCCAGCAGTGAACAGGGCCTATATCAGCCCCAGCATTTT,CASSEQGLYQPQHF
NA,TRBV18,13,TRBJ2-7,NA,TGTGCCAGCTCACCACTAAGGAGTTACGAGCAGTACTTC,CASSPLRSYEQYF
NA,TRBV11-3,14,TRBJ2-2,NA,TGTGCCAGCAGCCCCCACCGGACAGCCGGGGAGCTGTTTTTT,CASSPHRTAGELFF
NA,TRBV7-6,13,TRBJ2-7,once,TGTGCCAGCAGCCCTTCCGGAGGGGACGAGCAGTACTTC,CASSPSGGDEQYF
TRBD2,TRBV19,17,TRBJ2-1,NA,TGTGCCAGTCTCGGGAGAATAGCGGGAGTACCCTACAATGAGCAGTTCTTC,CASLGRIAGVPYNEQFF
NA,TRBV29-1,13,TRBJ1-5,NA,TGCAGCGTTGGTGACAGGACCAATCAGCCCCAGCATTTT,CSVGDRTNQPQHF
NA,TRBV7-6,14,TRBJ2-3,NA,TGTGCCAGCAGCCCTACTAGCAGCGCAGATACGCAGTATTTT,CASSPTSSADTQYF
TRBD1,TRBV7-9,15,TRBJ1-2,NA,TGTTCCAGCAGCCCCCCCCTGACAGGGGTACATGGCTACACCTTC,CSSSPPLTGVHGYTF
NA,TRBV6-5,11,TRBJ1-1,NA,TGTGCCAGCAGCCGAGACAGGGAAGCTTTCTTT,CASSRDREAFF
TRBD1,TRBV7-9,15,TRBJ1-1,NA,TGTGCCAGCAGCAGGAGGACAGGGGAGAACACTGAAGCTTTCTTT,CASSRRTGENTEAFF
NA,TRBV7-2,16,TRBJ2-1,NA,TGTGCCAGCAGCTTAGCAGGGGGGGCCGGCTACAATGAGCAGTTCTTC,CASSLAGGAGYNEQFF
NA,TRBV7-2,14,TRBJ2-5,NA,TGTGCCAGCAGCCCCGCGAGGGAAATGGGGACCCAGTACTTC,CASSPAREMGTQYF
NA,TRBV6-1,14,TRBJ1-2,once,TGTGCCAGCAGTGAAGCCGGCCAGGCCCGGGGCTACACCTTC,CASSEAGQARGYTF
NA,TRBV6-1,14,TRBJ2-2,NA,TGTGCCAGCCGAACAGGGTGGGACACCGGGGAGCTGTTTTTT,CASRTGWDTGELFF
NA,TRBV5-4,12,TRBJ2-5,few,TGTGCCAGCAGCTTGAATATAGAGACCCAGTACTTC,CASSLNIETQYF
NA,TRBV6-1,15,TRBJ1-5,NA,TGTGCCAGCAGTCTAACAGGGTTTGACAATCAGCCCCAGCATTTT,CASSLTGFDNQPQHF
NA,TRBV7-2,14,TRBJ1-1,few,TGTGCCAGCAGCTTACTACAGGGGAACACTGAAGCTTTCTTT,CASSLLQGNTEAFF
NA,TRBV30,11,TRBJ1-1,NA,TGTGCCTCCCACACCTCCCCTGAAGCTTTCTTT,CASHTSPEAFF
NA,TRBV20-1,11,TRBJ2-7,NA,TGCAGTGCCCGGAGCTCGGGGGAGCAGTACTTC,CSARSSGEQYF
TRBD1,TRBV7-9,15,TRBJ1-1,NA,TGTGCCAGCAGCCCCCCAACAAGGGGGCGGACTGAAGCTTTCTTT,CASSPPTRGRTEAFF